One T cell receptor beta chain is described in this entry. This sample stems from a study of blood T cell repertoires in COVID-19. Background on the study: The United States, Italy and Spain were the sources of the acute and convalescent COVID-19 samples.

As originally analysed: Estimates of nucleated cell counts were drawn from the amplification of reference gene primers. Profiling relied on immunoSEQ multiplex PCR, and the TCRdb table lists in-frame clones only, not all of them. Clone size and the V and J calls come from that table; the DNA yielded D and trimming. The sample lists over 90,000 clones; roughly 86% were seen once. Sequencing was performed on peripheral blood. The source is a man in his forties with active or convalescent COVID-19.

CDR3 coding DNA: TGTGCCAGCAGCCGTCGACAGGCTAATGAAAAACTGTTTTTT. Amino acid sequence: CASSRRQANEKLFF. The gene calls are TRBV3-1 (or the pseudogene TRBV3-2) and TRBJ1-4; D might be TRBD1 (6 bases). CDR1 is LGHDT and CDR2 is YNNKEL in the germline V gene (reference sequence). V lost 4 bases to trimming and J lost 3 bases, with 9 bases between them. This CDR3 has 14 amino acids.